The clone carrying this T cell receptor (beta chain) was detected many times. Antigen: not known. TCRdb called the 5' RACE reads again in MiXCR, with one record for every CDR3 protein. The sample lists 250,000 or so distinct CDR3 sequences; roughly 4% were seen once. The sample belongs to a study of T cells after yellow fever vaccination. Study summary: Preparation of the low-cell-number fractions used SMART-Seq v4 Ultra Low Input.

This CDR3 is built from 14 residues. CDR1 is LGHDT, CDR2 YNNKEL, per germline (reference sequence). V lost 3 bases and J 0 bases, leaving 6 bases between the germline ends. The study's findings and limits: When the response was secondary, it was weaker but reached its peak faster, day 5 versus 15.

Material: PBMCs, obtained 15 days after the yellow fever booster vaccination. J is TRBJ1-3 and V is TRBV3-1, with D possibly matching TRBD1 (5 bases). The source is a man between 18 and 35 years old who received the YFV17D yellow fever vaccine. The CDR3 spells CASSQGHSGNTIYF. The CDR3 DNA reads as TGTGCCAGCAGCCAGGGGCACTCTGGAAACACCATATATTTT.